These 24 T cell receptor beta chains were all obtained from the same sample, sequenced in a study of OX40 agonist ivuxolimab in advanced cancers. Profiled with immunoSEQ multiplex PCR; TCRdb holds only in-frame clones, not every one. The sample holds tens of thousands of clones, 84% seen once. The sequencing here drew on CD4+ or CD8+ T cells sorted from blood, taken in a trial of the OX40 agonist ivuxolimab. These receptors all stem from an adult with an advanced solid tumor such as melanoma, head and neck, liver or kidney cancer.

This clone was seen only once. The V call is TRBV6-5, the J call TRBJ2-3; D may be TRBD1 or TRBD2 (6 bases each). V lost 6 bases and J 2 bases, leaving 12 bases between the germline ends. There are 14 residues in the CDR3. CDR1 MNHEY and CDR2 SVGAGI come from the germline V gene. DNA for the CDR3: TGTGCCAGCAGCCGAGGGGGGTCCACAGATACGCAGTATTTT. Translating gives CASSRGGSTDTQYF.

This sequence joins TRBV9 and TRBJ2-7; perhaps TRBD2 as D (6 bases). Germline values: CDR1 SGDLS, CDR2 YYNGEE. Deletions cut 0 bases from V and 7 bases from J, with 14 bases between. The CDR3 has 14 residues. CDR3 amino acids: CASSVESAGREQYF. Written as DNA, the CDR3 is TGTGCCAGCAGCGTAGAATCGGCGGGGCGAGAGCAGTACTTC.

This clone is a singleton in its sample. The chain couples TRBV4-3 to TRBJ1-1; no definite D call. CDR3 length: 17 residues. From germline, CDR1 is LGHNA and CDR2 YSLEER. The V end was cut by 4 bases, the J end by 0 bases, with 18 bases between. CDR3 nucleotides: TGCGCCAGCAGCCCCGACACCATCGACGGAATGAACACTGAAGCTTTCTTT. This sequence encodes CASSPDTIDGMNTEAFF.

The gene calls are TRBV7-8 and TRBJ1-2; D gene ambiguous. The CDR3 is made up of 13 amino acids. Germline loops: CDR1 SGHVS, CDR2 FQNEAQ. V gave up 1 base and J gave up 1 base, with 4 bases separating them. In DNA, the CDR3 is TGTGCCAGCAGCTTAGGGTATAACTATGGCTACACCTTC. Protein product: CASSLGYNYGYTF.

The J gene is TRBJ2-3, the V gene TRBV6-5; D is unresolved. This CDR3 region has 12 residues. Trimming pared 6 bases from V and 0 bases from J, leaving 4 bases between. Germline CDR1 MNHEY, CDR2 SVGAGI. Written as DNA, the CDR3 is TGTGCCAGCAGAAGTAGCACAGATACGCAGTATTTT. The encoded protein is CASRSSTDTQYF.

V and J are TRBV6-6 and TRBJ1-2; TRBD1 is a possible D gene (5 bases). V shed 2 bases and J shed 3 bases, with 13 bases lying between them. CDR1 and CDR2 (germline): MNHNY, SVGAGI (reference sequence). The CDR3 has 15 residues. CDR3 region: CASSYPRESHYGYTF. For the CDR3, the DNA is TGTGCCAGCAGTTACCCCAGGGAATCCCACTATGGCTACACCTTC.

The rearrangement uses TRBV5-1 and TRBJ1-2, with D possibly being TRBD1 (5 bases). This CDR3 comprises 14 residues. The V end lost 0 bases, the J end lost 5 bases, and 11 bases lay between the germline ends. Germline values: CDR1 SGHRS, CDR2 YFSETQ. The CDR3 sequence is CASSLEGPLYGYTF. The CDR3 DNA reads TGCGCCAGCAGCTTGGAGGGACCTCTATATGGCTACACCTTC. The whole variable domain, filled in from reference TRBV5-1 and TRBJ1-2, reads KAGVTQTPRYLIKTRGQQVTLSCSPISGHRSVSWYQQTPGQGLQFLFEYFSETQRNKGNFPGRFSGRQFSNSRSEMNVSTLELGDSALYLCASSLEGPLYGYTFGSGTRLTVV.

The V gene is TRBV19, the J gene TRBJ2-5, with D maybe TRBD2 (6 bases). With 4 bases removed from V and 1 base from J, the gap between germline ends came to 7 bases. Germline-derived CDR1 and CDR2 are LNHDA and SQIVND (reference sequence). This CDR3 spans 13 amino acids. The CDR3 nucleotides are TGTGCCAGTAGTACGGGGGTCCAAGAGACCCAGTACTTC. It specifies CASSTGVQETQYF. The whole variable domain, remainder taken from reference TRBV19 and TRBJ2-5, is DGGITQSPKYLFRKEGQNVTLSCEQNLNHDAMYWYRQDPGQGLRLIYYSQIVNDFQKGDIAEGYSVSREKKESFPLTVTSAQKNPTAFYLCASSTGVQETQYFGPGTRLLVL.

In its sample, this clone was seen once. The rearrangement joins TRBV6-1 to TRBJ2-3, with 7 nucleotides matching TRBD1. V was clipped by 6 bases and J by 6 bases; unmatched bases: 12. The germline gives CDR1 MNHNS, CDR2 SASEGT. The CDR3 is 15 residues long. The CDR3 nucleotides read TGTGCCAGCAGGGAAAGGGACAGAATTATGGATACGCAGTATTTT. Its protein product is CASRERDRIMDTQYF.

The chain recombines TRBV6-5 with TRBJ2-1, with 7 bases matching TRBD2. The CDR3 length is 16 residues. CDR1 MNHEY and CDR2 SVGAGI come from the germline V gene. J was trimmed by 7 bases and V by 0 bases; bases with no gene match: 9. The CDR3 DNA sequence: TGTGCCAGCAGTTACTCTGGCGGGAGTTGGTATAATGAGCAGTTCTTC. As protein: CASSYSGGSWYNEQFF.

This chain connects TRBV29-1 to TRBJ1-2, with D unclear. V lost 7 bases and J 6 bases, leaving 24 bases between the germline ends. Per the germline V gene, CDR1 is SQVTM and CDR2 is ANQGSEA. The CDR3 contains 15 residues. The CDR3 sequence: CSAVLMRPAFDGYTF. CDR3 in DNA: TGCAGCGCCGTCCTCATGAGGCCAGCCTTCGATGGCTACACCTTC.

This sequence joins TRBV7-9 and TRBJ1-6; D is undetermined. Trimming pared 1 base from V and 1 base from J, leaving 11 bases between. CDR1 is SEHNR, CDR2 FQNEAQ, per germline (reference sequence). This CDR3 is built from 17 residues. The CDR3: CASSLGMGGSYNSPLHF. As DNA, the CDR3 is TGTGCCAGCAGCTTAGGTATGGGAGGGTCCTATAATTCACCCCTCCACTTT.

The V gene is TRBV10-3, the J gene TRBJ1-1, with 9 bases fitting TRBD1. Germline CDR1 and CDR2: ENHRY and SYGVKD. CDR3 length: 15 residues. V shed 6 bases and J 1 base; nucleotides not matched to a gene: 6. The CDR3 region is CAIRTDRGWNTEAFF. Written as DNA, the CDR3 is TGTGCCATCAGGACGGACAGGGGATGGAACACTGAAGCTTTCTTT.

The chain uses TRBV15 and TRBJ1-2, with D unclear. Germline V gene lookup returns CDR1 LNHNV and CDR2 YYDKDF (reference sequence). CDR3 length equals 13 residues. The V end was cut by 0 bases, the J end by 14 bases, with 16 bases between. CDR3 DNA sequence: TGTGCCACCAGCAGAGATAGAAGGGTTTTCGCGACCTTC. Translating it yields CATSRDRRVFATF.

V is TRBV10-3 and J is TRBJ2-3; perhaps TRBD1 as D (6 bases). Trimming removed 9 bases from V and 2 bases from J, with 21 bases in between. This CDR3 has 16 residues. Germline lookup yields CDR1 ENHRY and CDR2 SYGVKD. CDR3 sequence reads: CAMKSGRGGTTDTQYF. Here the CDR3 DNA reads TGTGCCATGAAATCGGGAAGAGGGGGAACCACAGATACGCAGTATTTT.

V gene TRBV7-3 combines with J gene TRBJ2-3; 7 positions agree with TRBD1. Germline values: CDR1 SGHTA, CDR2 FQGTGA. CDR3 length: 13 residues. Trimming cost V 4 bases and J 4 bases; bases outside gene matches: 2. Here the CDR3 reads CASSWTGSDTQYF. CDR3 sequence (DNA): TGTGCCAGCAGCTGGACAGGCTCAGATACGCAGTATTTT.

The chain couples TRBV4-3 to TRBJ2-1; unclear D gene. Deletions cut 0 bases from V and 10 bases from J, with 13 bases between. Germline V gives CDR1 LGHNA, CDR2 YSLEER. The CDR3 consists of 14 residues. CDR3 sequence: CASSQDRPPSEQFF. CDR3 nucleotide sequence: TGCGCCAGCAGCCAAGATCGCCCCCCCAGCGAGCAGTTCTTC.

Worth noting for this clone: Distinct nucleotide sequences in the sample also encode this CDR3. This rearrangement joins TRBV19 to TRBJ1-5; 8 bases fit TRBD1. The V segment lost 7 bases and the J segment 7 bases; nucleotides outside the gene matches: 6. The CDR3 contains 13 residues. Germline values: CDR1 LNHDA, CDR2 SQIVND (reference sequence). CDR3 bases: TGTGCCAGTACCGGACAGGGCAGCCAGCCCCAGCATTTT. This encodes CASTGQGSQPQHF.

This clone was found a few times. CDR3 sequence: CASSQEARSVLQFF. The CDR3 DNA sequence: TGTGCCAGCAGCCAAGAGGCTAGGAGCGTATTGCAGTTCTTC. V gene TRBV4-2 combines with J gene TRBJ2-1, with no clear D. The V end was cut by 0 bases, the J end by 12 bases, with 15 bases between. In germline, CDR1 is LGHNA, CDR2 YNFKEQ. The CDR3 spans 14 residues.

This clone showed up just a few times. The chain uses TRBV2 and TRBJ2-7; D remains unclear. Between the trimmed V and J ends, which lost 1 base and 2 bases, there was a span of 3 bases. The germline V gene encodes CDR1 SNHLY and CDR2 FYNNEI. The CDR3 consists of 12 residues. The chain's CDR3 is CASSEEPYEQYF. DNA for the CDR3: TGTGCCAGCAGTGAAGAGCCCTACGAGCAGTACTTC. Drawing the rest from reference TRBV2 and TRBJ2-7, the complete variable domain is EPEVTQTPSHQVTQMGQEVILRCVPISNHLYFYWYRQILGQKVEFLVSFYNNEISEKSEIFDDQFSVERPDGSNFTLKIRSTKLEDSAMYFCASSEEPYEQYFGPGTRLTVT.

The rearrangement uses TRBV11-2 and TRBJ2-7; D might be TRBD1 (6 bases). Trimming left V 1 base short and J 1 base short, with 20 bases between. Germline assignment: CDR1 SGHAT and CDR2 FQNNGV. This CDR3 spans 18 amino acids. The CDR3 loop reads CASSLGRDRRSFSYEQYF. CDR3 coding DNA: TGTGCCAGCAGCTTAGGAAGAGACAGGAGGAGTTTTTCCTACGAGCAGTACTTC. The full variable domain, completed using reference TRBV11-2 and TRBJ2-7, is EAGVAQSPRYKIIEKRQSVAFWCNPISGHATLYWYQQILGQGPKLLIQFQNNGVVDDSQLPKDRFSAERLKGVDSTLKIQPAKLEDSAVYLCASSLGRDRRSFSYEQYFGPGTRLTVT.

The rearrangement links TRBV6-1 to TRBJ1-5, with a tentative D call TRBD1 (6 bases). Trimming removed 3 bases from V and 7 bases from J, with 16 bases in between. Per germline, CDR1 MNHNS and CDR2 SASEGT. The CDR3 extends over 15 amino acids. Here the CDR3 DNA reads TGTGCCAGCAGTGAGTGGTCGGGGGCCGCACAGCCCCAGCATTTT. This translates into CASSEWSGAAQPQHF.

As DNA, the CDR3 is TGTGCCAGCAGCCAAGAGGCAGCCCCCGGCGTTGAAGCTTTCTTT. Its protein product is CASSQEAAPGVEAFF. V gene TRBV4-2 combines with J gene TRBJ1-1; no clear D. Trimming took 0 bases from V and 7 from J, leaving 15 bases between them. The CDR3 loop spans 15 amino acids. From germline, CDR1 is LGHNA and CDR2 YNFKEQ.

This clone was observed a handful of times. V is TRBV9 and J is TRBJ1-1; TRBD1 is a possible D gene (5 bases). The germline V gene has CDR1 SGDLS and CDR2 YYNGEE. V gave up 3 bases and J gave up 0 bases, with 15 bases separating them. There are 16 residues in the CDR3. In nucleotides, the CDR3 is TGTGCCAGCAGCGGTCCAGGGACGGCTCTGAACACTGAAGCTTTCTTT. It specifies CASSGPGTALNTEAFF.